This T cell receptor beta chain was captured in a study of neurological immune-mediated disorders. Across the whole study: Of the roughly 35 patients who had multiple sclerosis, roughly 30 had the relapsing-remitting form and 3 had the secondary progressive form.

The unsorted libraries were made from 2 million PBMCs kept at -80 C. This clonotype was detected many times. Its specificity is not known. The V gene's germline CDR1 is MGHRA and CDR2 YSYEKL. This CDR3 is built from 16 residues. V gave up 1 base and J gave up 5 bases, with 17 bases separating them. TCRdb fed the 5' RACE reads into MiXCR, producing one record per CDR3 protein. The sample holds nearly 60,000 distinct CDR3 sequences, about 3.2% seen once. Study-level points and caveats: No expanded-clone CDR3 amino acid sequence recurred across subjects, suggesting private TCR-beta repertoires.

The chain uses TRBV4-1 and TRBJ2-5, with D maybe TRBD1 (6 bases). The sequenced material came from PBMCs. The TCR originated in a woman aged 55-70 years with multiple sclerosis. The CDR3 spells CASSQGQVSIKETQYF. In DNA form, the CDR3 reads TGCGCCAGCAGCCAAGGACAGGTCTCTATTAAGGAGACCCAGTACTTC.